The clone carrying this TCR beta chain rates as medium-sized. The antigen is unknown. Amplification of TRBV12-4/TRBJ1-2 clonotypes used adaptor-ligated barcode primers. In TCRdb, the multiplex PCR reads were re-called with MiXCR into one record per CDR3 protein. The sample lists 850 to 1,000 distinct CDR3 sequences; around 3% were seen once. Trimming shortened V by 3 bases and J by 8 bases, and 13 bases separated the two germline ends. This CDR3 region has 13 residues. Cells sorted as Tregs were CD4+, CD25+ and CD127-/low. Study results and limitations: In terms of TCR gene usage, tumor memory CD4+ T cells clustered together with blood and lymph node memory CD4+ cells, as well as with lymph node naive CD4+ cells. About 13% of tumor Treg sequences matched naive CD4+ cells.

This sequence originates from a female donor with breast cancer. The chain recombines TRBV12-3 or TRBV12-4 with TRBJ1-2; D is unclear. The sequenced material came from tumor-infiltrating Tregs sorted from the breast tumor. CDR3 sequence: CASSFGGPRGYTF. The DNA for the CDR3 is TGTGCCAGCAGTTTCGGTGGCCCTAGGGGCTACACCTTC.